A selection of T cell receptor beta chains follows, all from one sample in a study of radiation and T cells in renal cell carcinoma. The protocol was immunoSEQ multiplex PCR, while the TCRdb copy is restricted to in-frame clones and leaves out a portion. The sample consists of 130,000 to 150,000 clones, 70% to 90% of them appearing once. The sample here was blood, taken from a patient whose treatment included radiotherapy and nephrectomy. All receptors come from a woman between 45 and 60 years old with renal cell carcinoma. Both conserved end residues are part of each CDR3. Each record gives: V gene, D gene, J gene, clone size, CDR3 protein, CDR3 DNA. A D gene is named only where the DNA matches it firmly. Where a row states a size, it is once, few, many or the class of an expanded clone; other rows omit it.

v_gene: TRBV7-6
d_gene: -
j_gene: TRBJ2-6
abundance: once
CDR3aa: CASSFRETGDSGANVLTF
CDR3nt: TGTGCCAGCAGCTTCCGAGAGACCGGAGACTCTGGGGCCAACGTCCTGACTTTC

v_gene: TRBV7-9
d_gene: -
j_gene: TRBJ1-2
abundance: -
CDR3aa: CASSGGRGYTF
CDR3nt: TGTGCCAGCAGCGGGGGAAGAGGCTACACCTTC

v_gene: TRBV5-4
d_gene: -
j_gene: TRBJ2-5
abundance: -
CDR3aa: CAASLAGASETQYF
CDR3nt: TGTGCCGCGTCACTTGCGGGGGCCTCGGAGACCCAGTACTTC

v_gene: TRBV19
d_gene: TRBD1
j_gene: TRBJ1-2
abundance: -
CDR3aa: CASVGDRARYGYTF
CDR3nt: TGTGCCAGCGTAGGGGACAGGGCCCGATATGGCTACACCTTC

v_gene: TRBV18
d_gene: -
j_gene: TRBJ2-5
abundance: -
CDR3aa: CASSPEETQYF
CDR3nt: TGTGCCAGCTCACCAGAGGAGACCCAGTACTTC

v_gene: TRBV28
d_gene: TRBD1
j_gene: TRBJ2-7
abundance: -
CDR3aa: CASSLPQGNSYEQYF
CDR3nt: TGTGCCAGCAGTTTACCACAGGGGAACTCCTACGAGCAGTACTTC

v_gene: TRBV5-1
d_gene: -
j_gene: TRBJ1-2
abundance: -
CDR3aa: CASSLTGNTNYGYTF
CDR3nt: TGCGCCAGCAGCTTAACAGGGAATACTAACTATGGCTACACCTTC

v_gene: TRBV5-1
d_gene: -
j_gene: TRBJ1-2
abundance: -
CDR3aa: CASSLAWQSYGYTF
CDR3nt: TGCGCCAGCAGCTTGGCTTGGCAGTCCTATGGCTACACCTTC

v_gene: TRBV19
d_gene: -
j_gene: TRBJ1-5
abundance: -
CDR3aa: CASSATGSALAQHF
CDR3nt: TGTGCCAGTAGTGCAACAGGGTCGGCTTTAGCCCAGCATTTT

v_gene: TRBV7-9
d_gene: -
j_gene: TRBJ2-7
abundance: -
CDR3aa: CASSPRTGRYEQYF
CDR3nt: TGTGCCAGCAGCCCAAGAACAGGACGGTACGAGCAGTACTTC

v_gene: TRBV5-6
d_gene: -
j_gene: TRBJ1-2
abundance: -
CDR3aa: CASSPGDYGYTF
CDR3nt: TGTGCCAGCAGCCCTGGCGACTATGGCTACACCTTC

v_gene: TRBV29-1
d_gene: -
j_gene: TRBJ2-7
abundance: -
CDR3aa: CSAGDREAQYF
CDR3nt: TGCAGCGCAGGGGACCGGGAGGCGCAGTACTTC

v_gene: TRBV10-1
d_gene: -
j_gene: TRBJ1-2
abundance: -
CDR3aa: CASSPRGLNYGYTF
CDR3nt: TGCGCCAGCAGCCCCCGGGGGCTGAACTATGGCTACACCTTC

v_gene: TRBV7-9
d_gene: -
j_gene: TRBJ1-5
abundance: once
CDR3aa: CASSATRGYSNQPQHF
CDR3nt: TGTGCCAGCAGCGCCACACGGGGTTATAGCAATCAGCCCCAGCATTTT

v_gene: TRBV29-1
d_gene: TRBD2
j_gene: TRBJ2-2
abundance: -
CDR3aa: CSVEPGGGTGELFF
CDR3nt: TGCAGCGTTGAACCGGGAGGAGGGACCGGGGAGCTGTTTTTT